This T cell receptor (beta chain) comes out of a study of CD8 T cells in Susac syndrome. Background on the study: Within the sequenced Susac syndrome patient group, five or six exhibited active disease and fewer than 10 were in remission.

The germline gives CDR1 MGHRA, CDR2 YSYEKL. V lost 2 bases to trimming and J lost 4 bases; unmatched junction nucleotides: 7. There are 17 residues in the CDR3. Roughly 0.45 to 1 ug RNA was reverse transcribed with random hexamers. Multiplex PCR with immunoSEQ amplified the TCR beta CDR3 across 54 Vbeta and 13 Jbeta. MiXCR, applied by TCRdb to the immunoSEQ multiplex PCR reads, yields one record per CDR3 protein. Of about 75,000 distinct CDR3 sequences in the sample, approximately 95% were seen once. CD8+ and CD4+ T cells from blood underwent TCR beta sequencing, which was carried out in a high-throughput format. Through negative isolation, CD4+ and CD8+ T cells were obtained, while TEMRA cells were enriched using FACS.

Sequencing was done on a sample of CD8+ T cells from PBMCs. The receptor was isolated from a human donor with Susac syndrome. The chain links TRBV4-1 to TRBJ2-3, with TRBD2 identical over 12 bases. Here the CDR3 reads CASSQRLTSGGSDTQYF. The CDR3 coding sequence is TGCGCCAGCAGCCAAAGGCTCACTAGCGGGGGGTCAGATACGCAGTATTTT.